These T cell receptor beta chains were read from a single sample in a study of control samples from healthy donors and cancer patients. Sequencing used immunoSEQ multiplex PCR; TCRdb keeps in-frame clones, though not all of them. The data contain some 410,000 clones, around 90% of them seen just once; the ten biggest clones take up 5.5% to 8%. Sequencing used PBMCs. Receptor source: a man between 35 and 55 years old with head and neck cancer. CDR3s include the opening cysteine and the closing phenylalanine or tryptophan. A D gene is named only where the DNA matches it firmly. Not every row has a clone size; where given, it reads once, few, many or a size class.

v_call	cdr3_length	j_call	clone_size	d_call	cdr3_aa	cdr3_nt
TRBV6-1	15	TRBJ1-1	NA	NA	CASSENGQLNTEAFF	TGTGCCAGCAGTGAAAATGGGCAACTGAACACTGAAGCTTTCTTT
TRBV12-3/TRBV12-4	11	TRBJ2-7	NA	NA	CASSLRGEQYF	TGTGCCAGCAGTTTAAGGGGCGAGCAGTACTTC
TRBV6-5	15	TRBJ2-1	NA	NA	CASSSGAGSYNEQFF	TGTGCCAGCAGTTCAGGGGCAGGGAGCTACAATGAGCAGTTCTTC
TRBV6-6	14	TRBJ1-1	NA	NA	CASCAQGGNTEAFF	TGTGCCAGCTGTGCGCAAGGGGGGAACACTGAAGCTTTCTTT
TRBV25-1	13	TRBJ1-1	NA	TRBD1	CASSGDRNTEAFF	TGTGCCAGCAGTGGGGACAGGAACACTGAAGCTTTCTTT
TRBV3-1/TRBV3-2	15	TRBJ2-7	NA	TRBD1	CASSYLGQGGDGQYF	TGTGCCAGCAGCTACCTCGGACAGGGAGGAGATGGGCAGTACTTC
TRBV18	16	TRBJ2-1	few	NA	CATASGTTYSYNEQFF	TGTGCCACTGCCTCCGGGACCACTTACAGCTACAATGAGCAGTTCTTC
TRBV2	12	TRBJ1-1	NA	NA	CASGRGSTEAFF	TGTGCCAGCGGTCGGGGATCAACTGAAGCTTTCTTT
TRBV2	18	TRBJ1-6	NA	TRBD1	CASTFPRDRSAYNSPLHF	TGTGCCAGCACCTTCCCCCGGGACAGAAGCGCCTATAATTCACCCCTCCACTTT
TRBV19	14	TRBJ2-5	NA	NA	CASSAQGSGETQYF	TGTGCCAGTAGTGCCCAGGGTTCCGGAGAGACCCAGTACTTC
TRBV29-1	11	TRBJ1-2	NA	NA	CSVVESYGYTF	TGCAGCGTTGTAGAGAGCTATGGCTACACCTTC
TRBV6-4	15	TRBJ2-1	many	TRBD2	CASSDAGGSYNEQFF	TGTGCCAGCAGTGACGCGGGGGGCTCCTACAATGAGCAGTTCTTC
TRBV6-5	15	TRBJ1-5	NA	TRBD1	CASSSSGQGNQPQHF	TGTGCCAGCAGCTCTTCAGGACAGGGTAATCAGCCCCAGCATTTT
TRBV7-2	13	TRBJ2-1	NA	TRBD1	CASSSPGGSEQFF	TGTGCCAGCAGCTCCCCAGGGGGTAGTGAGCAGTTCTTC
TRBV18	15	TRBJ2-2	NA	NA	CASSLDGLNTGELFF	TGTGCCAGCTCACTAGATGGACTAAACACCGGGGAGCTGTTTTTT
TRBV11-2	15	TRBJ2-5	NA	TRBD1	CASSAPGQGAETQYF	TGTGCCAGCAGCGCACCGGGACAGGGGGCGGAGACCCAGTACTTC
TRBV7-2	14	TRBJ1-2	NA	NA	CASSLRTLNYGYTF	TGTGCCAGCAGCTTAAGGACCTTAAACTATGGCTACACCTTC
TRBV7-9	16	TRBJ2-7	NA	TRBD1	CASSPSPGQGFYEQYF	TGTGCCAGCAGCCCCTCGCCGGGACAGGGGTTCTACGAGCAGTACTTC
TRBV19	19	TRBJ1-2	NA	TRBD1	CASSMRLPDREKSSYGYTF	TGTGCCAGTAGTATGCGGCTCCCGGACAGGGAGAAAAGTAGCTATGGCTACACCTTC
TRBV18	17	TRBJ2-2	NA	TRBD2	CASSPGLAGDGTGELFF	TGTGCCAGCTCACCGGGACTAGCGGGAGACGGCACCGGGGAGCTGTTTTTT
TRBV5-8	13	TRBJ2-1	NA	NA	CAGTAGPYNEQFF	TGTGCCGGGACAGCGGGCCCCTACAATGAGCAGTTCTTC
TRBV2	16	TRBJ2-3	once	TRBD1	CASSEAWTGGADTQYF	TGTGCCAGCAGTGAAGCTTGGACAGGGGGAGCAGATACGCAGTATTTT
TRBV5-1	13	TRBJ2-3	NA	NA	CASSPRTPDTQYF	TGCGCCAGCAGTCCCAGGACACCAGATACGCAGTATTTT
TRBV5-6	17	TRBJ2-6	NA	TRBD1	CASTGQGASSGANVLTF	TGTGCCAGCACCGGACAGGGGGCATCGTCTGGGGCCAACGTCCTGACTTTC
TRBV9	15	TRBJ1-1	NA	TRBD1	CASSPQDRGNTEAFF	TGTGCCAGCAGCCCCCAAGACAGGGGGAACACTGAAGCTTTCTTT
TRBV4-2	18	TRBJ2-2	few	NA	CASSRRSESTWGTGELFF	TGTGCCAGCAGCCGAAGATCAGAGTCCACATGGGGCACCGGGGAGCTGTTTTTT
TRBV29-1	13	TRBJ2-7	NA	TRBD1	CSVKGTATYEQYF	TGCAGCGTTAAAGGGACAGCAACCTACGAGCAGTACTTC
TRBV11-2	17	TRBJ2-3	NA	TRBD1	CASSLDRGTVVTDTQYF	TGTGCCAGCAGCTTAGATAGGGGGACAGTGGTCACAGATACGCAGTATTTT
TRBV27	13	TRBJ1-6	NA	NA	CASSLSARSPLHF	TGTGCCAGCAGTTTGTCCGCCCGATCACCCCTCCACTTT
TRBV3-1/TRBV3-2	14	TRBJ1-6	NA	NA	CASSQETRNSPLHF	TGTGCCAGCAGCCAAGAAACCCGTAATTCACCCCTCCACTTT
TRBV11-1	14	TRBJ2-7	NA	NA	CASSPLEVGYEQYF	TGTGCCAGCAGCCCTTTGGAGGTCGGCTACGAGCAGTACTTC
TRBV25-1	14	TRBJ1-1	NA	NA	CASSDRPGATEAFF	TGTGCCAGCAGTGATCGGCCAGGCGCTACTGAAGCTTTCTTT
TRBV10-3	14	TRBJ1-2	NA	NA	CAISESLRSYGYTF	TGTGCCATCAGTGAGTCGTTGAGGAGCTATGGCTACACCTTC
TRBV7-8	20	TRBJ2-3	NA	TRBD2	CASSLYAISGGAPGTDTQYF	TGTGCCAGCAGCTTATATGCAATCAGCGGGGGGGCTCCTGGCACAGATACGCAGTATTTT
TRBV10-2	13	TRBJ1-1	NA	NA	CASQDVALMGAFF	TGCGCCAGCCAGGACGTCGCGCTGATGGGAGCTTTCTTT
TRBV4-2	17	TRBJ2-2	NA	TRBD2	CASSPLTSGGAVGELFF	TGTGCCAGCAGCCCACTAACTAGCGGGGGGGCAGTCGGGGAGCTGTTTTTT
TRBV3-1/TRBV3-2	18	TRBJ2-3	NA	TRBD2	CASSQWLAGGLTTDTQYF	TGTGCCAGCAGCCAATGGCTAGCGGGAGGACTCACCACAGATACGCAGTATTTT
TRBV27	15	TRBJ2-1	NA	TRBD2	CASSSTSGSFSEQFF	TGTGCCAGCAGTTCGACTAGCGGGAGCTTTAGTGAGCAGTTCTTC
TRBV5-8	13	TRBJ1-1	NA	NA	CASSRSLGTEAFF	TGTGCCAGCAGCAGGTCACTAGGCACTGAAGCTTTCTTT
TRBV21-1	15	TRBJ1-3	NA	NA	CASLPSGGCRNTIYF	TGTGCCTCACTCCCTTCGGGAGGTTGTAGAAACACCATATATTTT
TRBV5-1	16	TRBJ2-3	NA	NA	CASSLEREASTDTQYF	TGCGCCAGCAGCTTGGAGAGGGAAGCTAGCACAGATACGCAGTATTTT
TRBV2	15	TRBJ2-3	once	NA	CASSRQGMGGDTQYF	TGTGCCAGCAGTCGACAGGGAATGGGAGGAGATACGCAGTATTTT
TRBV2	16	TRBJ2-3	once	TRBD1	CASSPRGLRLTDTQYF	TGTGCCAGCAGCCCCAGGGGGCTACGGTTGACAGATACGCAGTATTTT
TRBV6-5	14	TRBJ1-1	NA	NA	CASSPRRMGTEAFF	TGTGCCAGCAGTCCCCGGAGGATGGGCACTGAAGCTTTCTTT
TRBV12-3/TRBV12-4	12	TRBJ1-4	NA	NA	CASSFRGEKLFF	TGTGCCAGCAGTTTTCGAGGTGAAAAACTGTTTTTT
TRBV5-1	15	TRBJ1-2	NA	NA	CASSLVGRQDYGYTF	TGCGCCAGCAGCTTGGTTGGCAGACAAGACTATGGCTACACCTTC
TRBV27	14	TRBJ2-7	NA	NA	CASSPRRITYEQYF	TGTGCCAGCAGTCCCCGACGGATTACCTACGAGCAGTACTTC
TRBV9	14	TRBJ1-2	NA	NA	CASSVGEGDYGYTF	TGTGCCAGCAGCGTAGGAGAGGGTGACTATGGCTACACCTTC
TRBV19	13	TRBJ1-2	NA	NA	CASSIGAAYGYTF	TGTGCCAGTAGTATAGGTGCAGCCTATGGCTACACCTTC
TRBV15	16	TRBJ1-5	NA	NA	CATSRDRGSSNQPQHF	TGTGCCACCAGCAGAGATCGGGGCAGTAGCAATCAGCCCCAGCATTTT
TRBV5-1	14	TRBJ1-1	NA	NA	CASSFDSMNTEAFF	TGCGCCAGCAGCTTCGATAGCATGAACACTGAAGCTTTCTTT
TRBV7-8	15	TRBJ1-2	NA	NA	CASSLRDPQSHGYTF	TGTGCCAGCAGCCTCCGGGACCCCCAAAGCCATGGCTACACCTTC
TRBV11-1	16	TRBJ2-3	once	TRBD2	CASSIPKRGGTDTQYF	TGTGCCAGCAGCATCCCGAAGCGGGGGGGCACAGATACGCAGTATTTT
TRBV19	16	TRBJ1-6	NA	TRBD1	CATSLPWGQTNSPLHF	TGTGCCACCTCCCTCCCTTGGGGACAGACAAATTCACCCCTCCACTTT
TRBV3-1/TRBV3-2	14	TRBJ2-3	NA	TRBD2	CASRELAGPDTQYF	TGTGCCAGCAGGGAACTAGCGGGTCCAGATACGCAGTATTTT
TRBV12-3/TRBV12-4	13	TRBJ2-2	NA	TRBD1	CASSRQGVWELFF	TGTGCCAGCAGCAGACAGGGGGTGTGGGAGCTGTTTTTT
TRBV28	15	TRBJ1-1	NA	TRBD1	CASSLTGGRSTEAFF	TGTGCCAGCAGTTTAACAGGGGGCAGGAGCACTGAAGCTTTCTTT
TRBV5-1	16	TRBJ2-1	NA	NA	CASSLLGPGGDDEQFF	TGCGCCAGCAGCTTATTAGGGCCCGGGGGTGACGATGAGCAGTTCTTC